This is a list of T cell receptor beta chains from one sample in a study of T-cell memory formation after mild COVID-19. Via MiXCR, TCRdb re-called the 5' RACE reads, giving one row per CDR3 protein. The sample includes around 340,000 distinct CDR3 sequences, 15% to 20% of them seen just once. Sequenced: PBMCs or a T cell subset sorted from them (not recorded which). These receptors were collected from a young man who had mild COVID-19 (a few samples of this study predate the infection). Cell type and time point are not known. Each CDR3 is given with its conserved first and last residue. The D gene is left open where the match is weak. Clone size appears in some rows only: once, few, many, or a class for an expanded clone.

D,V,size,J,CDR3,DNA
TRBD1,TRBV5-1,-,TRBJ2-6,CASRSSGTGPSGANVLTF,TGCGCCAGCAGATCTTCCGGGACAGGGCCTTCTGGGGCCAACGTCCTGACTTTC
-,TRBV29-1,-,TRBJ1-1,CSVEHSLYTEAFF,TGCAGCGTTGAACACAGCTTATACACTGAAGCTTTCTTT
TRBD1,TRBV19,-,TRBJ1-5,CASTPGRDRDQPQHF,TGTGCCAGTACCCCCGGGCGGGACAGGGATCAGCCCCAGCATTTT
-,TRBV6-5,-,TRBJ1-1,CASSYVRTNTEAFF,TGTGCCAGCAGTTACGTCAGGACGAACACTGAAGCTTTCTTT
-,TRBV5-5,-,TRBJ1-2,CASSLSPGGAYGYTF,TGTGCCAGCAGCTTGTCTCCAGGTGGGGCCTATGGCTACACCTTC
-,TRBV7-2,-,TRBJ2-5,CASSLERASTAQETQYF,TGTGCCAGCAGCTTAGAAAGGGCCTCGACAGCCCAAGAGACCCAGTACTTC
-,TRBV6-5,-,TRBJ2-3,CASSYSYAGQDTQYF,TGTGCCAGCAGTTACTCGTACGCGGGGCAGGATACGCAGTATTTT
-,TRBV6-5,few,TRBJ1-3,CASSYDLASSGNTIYF,TGTGCCAGCAGTTACGACCTCGCGAGCTCTGGAAACACCATATATTTT
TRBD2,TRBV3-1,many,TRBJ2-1,CASSRGEGYEQFF,TGTGCCAGCAGCCGTGGGGAGGGTTATGAGCAGTTCTTC
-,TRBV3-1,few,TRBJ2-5,CASSQGVVQETQYF,TGTGCCAGCAGCCAAGGGGTGGTCCAAGAGACCCAGTACTTC
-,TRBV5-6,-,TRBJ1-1,CASSFLRDTEAFF,TGTGCCAGCAGCTTCCTCCGGGACACTGAAGCTTTCTTT
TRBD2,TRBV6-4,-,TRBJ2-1,CASSDSFSGGNEQFF,TGTGCCAGCAGTGACTCCTTTAGCGGGGGGAATGAGCAGTTCTTC
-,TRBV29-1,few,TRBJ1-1,CSVRFSGTEAFF,TGCAGCGTTCGATTCAGTGGGACTGAAGCTTTCTTT
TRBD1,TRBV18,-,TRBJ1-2,CASSERTGMYGYTF,TGTGCCAGCTCGGAAAGGACAGGGATGTATGGCTACACCTTC
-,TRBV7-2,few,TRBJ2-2,CASSENPGAIGELFF,TGTGCCAGCAGCGAGAATCCAGGGGCAATCGGGGAGCTGTTTTTT
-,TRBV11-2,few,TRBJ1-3,CASSPRQWAGNTIYF,TGTGCCAGCAGCCCTCGACAATGGGCTGGAAACACCATATATTTT
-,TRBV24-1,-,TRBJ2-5,CATSQSGAQETQYF,TGTGCCACCAGTCAGTCGGGGGCTCAAGAGACCCAGTACTTC
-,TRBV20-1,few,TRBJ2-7,CSARMGYEQYF,TGCAGTGCTAGAATGGGGTACGAGCAGTACTTC
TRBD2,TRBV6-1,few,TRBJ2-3,CASSAGLGGTDTQYF,TGTGCCAGCAGCGCGGGACTAGGGGGCACAGATACGCAGTATTTT
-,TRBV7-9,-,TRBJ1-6,CASSLRQGANSPLHF,TGTGCCAGCAGCTTGAGGCAGGGTGCGAATTCACCCCTCCACTTT
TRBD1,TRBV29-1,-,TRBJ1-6,CSVQQGNSPLHF,TGCAGCGTTCAACAGGGGAATTCACCCCTCCACTTT